A selection of T cell receptor beta chains follows, all from one sample in a study of T cell responses to AZD1222 COVID-19 vaccine. Assay: immunoSEQ multiplex PCR; the TCRdb copy retains only in-frame clones and omits some. The data show fewer than 150,000 clones, roughly 90% seen once. Sequences were derived from peripheral blood, sampled on day 0 of AZD1222 vaccination. These receptors were collected from an adult in good health. Both conserved end residues are part of each CDR3. Each record gives: V gene, clone size, J gene, D gene, CDR3 protein, CDR3 DNA. The D gene is left open where the match is weak. Not every row has a clone size; where given, it reads once, few, many or a size class.

TRBV7-2,few,TRBJ2-1,-,CASSSYGLSDGINEQFF,TGTGCCAGCAGCTCCTACGGGCTCTCCGATGGTATCAATGAGCAGTTCTTC
TRBV28,-,TRBJ1-3,TRBD1,CASSLEKGASGNTIYF,TGTGCCAGCAGCCTGGAGAAGGGGGCCTCAGGAAACACCATATATTTT
TRBV19,-,TRBJ1-2,-,CASSNAEEINYGYTF,TGTGCCAGTAGTAACGCCGAGGAAATTAACTATGGCTACACCTTC
TRBV7-9,-,TRBJ1-4,-,CASSRKEEKLFF,TGTGCCAGCAGCCGCAAGGAGGAAAAACTGTTTTTT
TRBV28,-,TRBJ2-5,TRBD1,CASIPWTGGHWETQYF,TGTGCCAGCATCCCCTGGACAGGGGGTCATTGGGAGACCCAGTACTTC
TRBV9,-,TRBJ2-1,-,CASSVVAEYNEQFF,TGTGCCAGCAGCGTAGTAGCAGAGTACAATGAGCAGTTCTTC
TRBV29-1,once,TRBJ2-5,-,CSAQGRETQYF,TGCAGCGCCCAAGGAAGAGAGACCCAGTACTTC
TRBV27,-,TRBJ2-7,-,CASSAGLSYEQYF,TGTGCCAGCAGTGCGGGACTCAGCTACGAGCAGTACTTC
TRBV19,-,TRBJ1-1,-,CASNWGYGTEAFF,TGTGCCAGTAACTGGGGTTATGGCACTGAAGCTTTCTTT
TRBV2,-,TRBJ2-2,-,CASDRRENTGELFF,TGTGCCAGCGACCGGAGGGAGAACACCGGGGAGCTGTTTTTT
TRBV7-2,-,TRBJ2-3,-,CASSFPGVDTQYF,TGTGCCAGCAGCTTCCCGGGAGTGGATACGCAGTATTTT
TRBV10-3,once,TRBJ1-1,-,CAISESGGDTEAFF,TGTGCCATCAGTGAGTCGGGGGGGGACACTGAAGCTTTCTTT
TRBV19,-,TRBJ2-2,-,CASSILGAVTGELFF,TGTGCCAGTAGTATACTGGGGGCGGTTACCGGGGAGCTGTTTTTT
TRBV5-4,-,TRBJ2-3,TRBD1,CASRRDRGADTQYF,TGTGCCAGCAGGAGGGACAGGGGAGCAGATACGCAGTATTTT
TRBV18,once,TRBJ1-1,-,CASSPRTENTEAFF,TGTGCCAGCTCACCACGTACAGAGAACACTGAAGCTTTCTTT
TRBV27,-,TRBJ2-7,TRBD2,CASSFRGGSYEQYF,TGTGCCAGCAGTTTCCGGGGGGGATCGTACGAGCAGTACTTC
TRBV27,-,TRBJ2-7,TRBD1,CASSRTGGLREQYF,TGTGCCAGCAGTCGGACAGGGGGGCTTAGGGAGCAGTACTTC
TRBV6-5,-,TRBJ1-2,-,CASSYNRGGRTYGYTF,TGTGCCAGCAGTTACAATCGCGGGGGGCGAACCTATGGCTACACCTTC
TRBV6-2/TRBV6-3,few,TRBJ2-4,-,CASSLGEINIQYF,TGTGCCAGCAGTTTAGGGGAGATAAACATTCAGTACTTC
TRBV10-2,-,TRBJ2-3,-,CASLTGVYSDTQYF,TGCGCCAGCCTAACGGGGGTGTACTCAGATACGCAGTATTTT
TRBV15,-,TRBJ2-1,TRBD2,CATSGGGGELAGGPETVNEQFF,TGTGCCACCAGCGGAGGGGGAGGAGAGCTAGCGGGAGGGCCGGAGACAGTCAATGAGCAGTTCTTC
TRBV7-8,once,TRBJ1-5,-,CASSLRDQGNQPQHF,TGTGCCAGCAGCTTACGTGATCAGGGCAATCAGCCCCAGCATTTT
TRBV5-1,-,TRBJ1-6,TRBD1,CANDKTGGSSYNSPLHF,TGCGCCAACGACAAGACAGGGGGAAGCTCCTATAATTCACCCCTCCACTTT
TRBV5-1,few,TRBJ2-2,-,CASSLLPGDTAGELFF,TGCGCCAGCAGCTTGCTTCCGGGGGACACCGCCGGGGAGCTGTTTTTT
TRBV11-2,-,TRBJ2-7,-,CASSKEQAFKIYEQYF,TGTGCCAGCAGCAAAGAACAGGCATTCAAGATCTACGAGCAGTACTTC
TRBV27,-,TRBJ2-1,-,CASRTSFAEQFF,TGTGCCAGCAGGACTAGTTTTGCTGAGCAGTTCTTC
TRBV28,-,TRBJ2-1,-,CASTRPKKTHNEQFF,TGTGCCAGCACCAGACCGAAAAAAACACACAATGAGCAGTTCTTC
TRBV6-5,-,TRBJ1-1,TRBD1,CASSYVRGLGTEAFF,TGTGCCAGCAGTTACGTCAGGGGGCTTGGGACTGAAGCTTTCTTT
TRBV5-8,-,TRBJ2-5,-,CASSARVPEGTQYF,TGTGCCAGCTCGGCCAGGGTGCCGGAGGGGACCCAGTACTTC
TRBV10-1,once,TRBJ1-1,TRBD1,CASSLDRGETEAFF,TGCGCCAGCAGTTTGGACAGGGGTGAAACTGAAGCTTTCTTT